Included here is one T cell receptor beta chain sequence, with context. This table comes from immunoSEQ multiplex PCR, and its TCRdb copy is limited to in-frame clones, with some not included. This repertoire shows around 120,000 clones, more than 75% found once; its top ten account for roughly 9.8%. The data derive from a study of T cell responses to AZD1222 COVID-19 vaccine. The germline V gene has CDR1 MDHEN and CDR2 SYDVKM. Trimming removed 1 base at V and 3 bases at J, with 16 bases between. The CDR3 runs to 17 residues. The sequences come from peripheral blood, collected on day 0 of AZD1222 vaccination. The chain joins TRBV28 to TRBJ2-1; D remains ambiguous. The receptor comes from an adult in good health. As DNA, the CDR3 is TGTGCCAGCAGTTTATCTGACTTAGGTAACAACTACAATGAGCAGTTCTTC. Translating gives CASSLSDLGNNYNEQFF.